These 27 T cell receptor beta chains were sequenced from one sample in a study of T cell responses to AZD1222 COVID-19 vaccine. This table comes from immunoSEQ multiplex PCR, and its TCRdb copy is limited to in-frame clones, with some not included. The sample has about 160,000 clones; 92% are singletons. The sequencing used peripheral blood, collected 28 days after the second AZD1222 dose. The receptors shown here come from an adult who received the AZD1222 COVID-19 vaccine.

The chain combines TRBV5-1 with TRBJ1-4; D perhaps matches TRBD1 (5 bases). This CDR3 region has 13 residues. With 0 bases removed from V and 7 bases from J, the gap between germline ends came to 7 bases. Germline V gene lookup returns CDR1 SGHRS and CDR2 YFSETQ. CDR3 amino acids: CASSLAQGEKLFF. The DNA for the CDR3 is TGCGCCAGCAGCTTGGCTCAGGGTGAAAAACTGTTTTTT.

This chain joins TRBV7-2 and TRBJ2-2, with a tentative D call TRBD2 (6 bases). With 5 bases removed from V and 5 bases from J, the gap between germline ends came to 15 bases. Per germline, CDR1 SGHTA and CDR2 FQGNSA. This CDR3 is built from 15 residues. CDR3 residues: CASSPLGSGTGELFF. The CDR3 DNA follows: TGTGCCAGCAGCCCACTCGGGAGCGGAACCGGGGAGCTGTTTTTT.

The rearrangement links TRBV6-5 to TRBJ1-5; 7 nucleotides align to TRBD1. Germline V lookup: CDR1 MNHEY, CDR2 SVGAGI. V shed 8 bases and J 3 bases; nucleotides not matched to a gene: 4. This CDR3 spans 13 amino acids. The CDR3 DNA is TGTGCCAGCTCGGACAGGCCCAATCAGCCCCAGCATTTT. Translating it yields CASSDRPNQPQHF.

The J gene is TRBJ2-1, the V gene TRBV11-3; TRBD2 is a possible D gene (6 bases). Trimming removed 3 bases at V and 0 bases at J, with 9 bases between. This CDR3 comprises 15 residues. Per germline, CDR1 SGHNT and CDR2 YENEEA. CDR3 DNA: TGTGCCAGCAGCTTTCGGAGGGTCTCCTACAATGAGCAGTTCTTC. As protein: CASSFRRVSYNEQFF.

This rearrangement joins TRBV7-6 to TRBJ2-5, with 9 positions matching TRBD2. Trimming took 5 bases from V and 4 from J; bases not matched to a gene: 11. Germline V gives CDR1 SGHVS, CDR2 FNYEAQ. The CDR3 covers 16 residues. CDR3 in amino acids: CASSVGLAGAGETQYF. The CDR3 DNA reads TGTGCCAGCAGCGTAGGATTAGCGGGAGCGGGAGAGACCCAGTACTTC.

The chain has TRBV14 and TRBJ1-4; 7 bases align to TRBD1. Germline V gene lookup returns CDR1 SGHDN and CDR2 FVKESK. Trimming cost V 3 bases and J 6 bases; bases outside gene matches: 10. This CDR3 contains 16 residues. The CDR3 protein is CASSHYLTGADEKLFF. DNA of the CDR3: TGTGCCAGCAGCCACTACCTAACAGGGGCGGATGAAAAACTGTTTTTT.

This clone was detected once. The gene calls are TRBV14 and TRBJ2-1, with TRBD2 matching over 11 bases. The CDR3 extends over 16 amino acids. Trimming took 4 bases from V and 5 from J; bases not matched to a gene: 7. Per germline, CDR1 SGHDN and CDR2 FVKESK. The CDR3 sequence: CASSRLAGGPHNEQFF. CDR3 DNA: TGTGCCAGCAGCCGGTTAGCGGGAGGGCCCCACAATGAGCAGTTCTTC.

CDR3 region: CASSTPGGPYEQYF. CDR3 nucleotide sequence: TGTGCCAGCAGTACCCCGGGGGGCCCCTACGAGCAGTACTTC. The chain uses TRBV28 and TRBJ2-7, with a weak D call TRBD2 (7 bases). Germline values: CDR1 MDHEN, CDR2 SYDVKM. This CDR3 spans 14 amino acids. V lost 5 bases and J lost 2, with 13 bases in between.

The V and J genes are TRBV7-3 and TRBJ1-3; D remains unclear. V lost 5 bases to trimming and J lost 4 bases, with 15 bases between them. The germline CDR1 and CDR2 sequences are SGHTA and FQGTGA. The CDR3 consists of 15 residues. CDR3 DNA sequence: TGTGCCAGCAGCGTATCCGGGAATTCCGGAAACACCATATATTTT. Protein: CASSVSGNSGNTIYF.

The chain uses TRBV29-1 and TRBJ1-4; D is unresolved. CDR1 SQVTM and CDR2 ANQGSEA come from the germline V gene. The CDR3 contains 11 residues. V was clipped by 4 bases and J by 6 bases, with 6 bases between them. The CDR3 nucleotides are TGCAGCGTTGTAGAAGATGAAAAACTGTTTTTT. Residues: CSVVEDEKLFF. Full variable domain (missing parts from reference TRBV29-1 and TRBJ1-4): SAVISQKPSRDICQRGTSLTIQCQVDSQVTMMFWYRQQPGQSLTLIATANQGSEATYESGFVIDKFPISRPNLTFSTLTVSNMSPEDSSIYLCSVVEDEKLFFGSGTQLSVL.

The rearrangement joins TRBV27 to TRBJ1-5; the D is unclear. The CDR3 has 17 amino acids. Germline CDR1 MNHEY, CDR2 SMNVEV (reference sequence). The V gene lost 0 bases and the J gene lost 2 bases, with 14 bases spanning the gap. The CDR3 DNA follows: TGTGCCAGCAGTTTATCCCCCCCTGATGGGGGCAATCAGCCCCAGCATTTT. The encoded protein is CASSLSPPDGGNQPQHF.

The chain recombines TRBV7-3 with TRBJ2-1; no definite D call. V was shortened by 4 bases and J by 12 bases, with 16 bases between the two germline ends. Germline CDR1 and CDR2: SGHTA and FQGTGA. The CDR3 is 13 amino acids. CDR3 sequence: CASSSPQLPGQFF. CDR3 nucleotide sequence: TGTGCCAGCAGCTCCCCTCAATTGCCGGGGCAGTTCTTC. The full variable domain, rest sourced from reference TRBV7-3 and TRBJ2-1, is GAGVSQTPSNKVTEKGKYVELRCDPISGHTALYWYRQSLGQGPEFLIYFQGTGAADDSGLPNDRFFAVRPEGSVSTLKIQRTERGDSAVYLCASSSPQLPGQFFGPGTRLTVL.

This clone showed up just a few times. The chain joins TRBV7-9 to TRBJ2-2; TRBD1 matches 10 bases. The CDR3 loop spans 16 amino acids. Germline V lookup: CDR1 SEHNR, CDR2 FQNEAQ (reference sequence). J lost 0 bases, V lost 6 bases, and 4 bases had no gene match. The CDR3 DNA reads TGTGCCAGCAGACGAGGACAGGGGGCGAACACCGGGGAGCTGTTTTTT. Protein: CASRRGQGANTGELFF.

The rearrangement links TRBV24-1 to TRBJ1-2; D uncertain. The V end was cut by 5 bases, the J end by 7 bases, with 10 bases between. The CDR3 has 12 residues. From germline, CDR1 is KGHDR and CDR2 SFDVKD. The CDR3 DNA sequence: TGTGCCACCAGTGCTCCGGGCTCTGGCTACACCTTC. Translated: CATSAPGSGYTF.

This clone was observed a few times. The chain employs TRBV7-9 and TRBJ2-7, with 8 bases lining up with TRBD2. The germline V gene encodes CDR1 SEHNR and CDR2 FQNEAQ (reference sequence). V shed 1 base, J shed 2 bases, and the junction held 13 bases outside the gene matches. CDR3 length equals 18 residues. The CDR3 region has the DNA TGTGCCAGCAGCTTAGATAAGAATATTGGCGGGAGGACCTACGAGCAGTACTTC. Translated, it gives CASSLDKNIGGRTYEQYF. Filled out from reference TRBV7-9 and TRBJ2-7, the complete variable domain reads DTGVSQNPRHKITKRGQNVTFRCDPISEHNRLYWYRQTLGQGPEFLTYFQNEAQLEKSRLLSDRFSAERPKGSFSTLEIQRTEQGDSAMYLCASSLDKNIGGRTYEQYFGPGTRLTVT.

The chain is built from TRBV12-5 and TRBJ2-1, with D unclear. Germline CDR1 is LGHNT and CDR2 is FRNRAP. CDR3 size: 11 residues. Trimming cost V 2 bases and J 12 bases, with 8 bases left between them. This chain's CDR3 is CASGLFEAQFF. The CDR3 DNA reads TGTGCTAGTGGTTTGTTCGAGGCGCAGTTCTTC.

The chain joins TRBV18 to TRBJ2-7, with D unresolved. V was shortened by 5 bases and J by 4 bases, with 6 bases between the two germline ends. The CDR3 totals 11 residues. Germline values: CDR1 KGHSH, CDR2 LQKENI. As DNA, the CDR3 is TGTGCCAGCTCATCAGAGTACGAGCAGTACTTC. Translation gives CASSSEYEQYF.

The chain employs TRBV5-1 and TRBJ2-1; D not resolved. CDR3 length: 14 residues. The V end lost 3 bases, the J end lost 8 bases, and 15 bases lay between the germline ends. Germline V lookup: CDR1 SGHRS, CDR2 YFSETQ. CDR3 in amino acids: CASSSAPQSHEQFF. The CDR3 DNA is TGCGCCAGCAGCTCGGCCCCACAATCCCATGAGCAGTTCTTC. Looking up the rest from reference TRBV5-1 and TRBJ2-1 gives the full variable domain: KAGVTQTPRYLIKTRGQQVTLSCSPISGHRSVSWYQQTPGQGLQFLFEYFSETQRNKGNFPGRFSGRQFSNSRSEMNVSTLELGDSALYLCASSSAPQSHEQFFGPGTRLTVL.

The gene calls are TRBV5-1 and TRBJ2-7; the D is unclear. This CDR3 is built from 13 residues. Germline loops: CDR1 SGHRS, CDR2 YFSETQ. V was pared by 3 bases and J by 3 bases, with 10 bases between. The CDR3 loop is CASSSKFDYEQYF. The CDR3 bases are TGCGCCAGCAGCTCCAAGTTCGACTACGAGCAGTACTTC.

The V gene is TRBV9, the J gene TRBJ2-2, with TRBD2 matching 8 bases. Germline CDR1 and CDR2: SGDLS and YYNGEE. The CDR3 has 16 amino acids. Unmatched junction bases numbered 4, after V lost 1 base and J lost 2 bases. CDR3 in DNA: TGTGCCAGCAGCGTATGGCTAGCGGGTAACACCGGGGAGCTGTTTTTT. This encodes CASSVWLAGNTGELFF.

This chain joins TRBV6-1 and TRBJ2-7; D is unclear. Germline CDR1 and CDR2: MNHNS and SASEGT. V was cut by 3 bases and J by 11 bases, with 20 bases left in between. The CDR3 is 14 amino acids. The CDR3, as DNA: TGTGCCAGCAGTGAGGGCACGGCAGTCAACGTTGAGTACTTC. Encoded protein: CASSEGTAVNVEYF.

The chain employs TRBV28 and TRBJ2-7; D unclear. V was pared by 4 bases and J by 7 bases, with 11 bases between. The length of the CDR3 is 12 residues. Looked up from germline, CDR1 is MDHEN and CDR2 is SYDVKM. The CDR3 is CASSSITWEQYF. DNA for the CDR3: TGTGCCAGCAGTTCAATCACATGGGAGCAGTACTTC.

This clone appeared a single time. This chain joins TRBV19 and TRBJ1-2; maybe TRBD1 (5 bases). Germline V CDR1 and CDR2: LNHDA, SQIVND (reference sequence). CDR3 length: 15 residues. Trimming took 6 bases from V and 8 from J, leaving 22 bases between them. The CDR3 DNA sequence: TGTGCCAGTAGCCCAGCCCGGGACCGCTCGGGAGGCTACACCTTC. This sequence encodes CASSPARDRSGGYTF.

The chain employs TRBV18 and TRBJ1-3; a weak D match, TRBD1 (5 bases). The CDR3 runs to 16 residues. The germline CDR1 and CDR2 sequences are KGHSH and LQKENI. V gave up 5 bases and J gave up 2 bases, with 16 bases separating them. The CDR3 region is CASSVSGTRAGNTIYF. Written as DNA, the CDR3 is TGTGCCAGCTCAGTATCCGGGACTCGCGCTGGAAACACCATATATTTT.

This rearrangement joins TRBV19 to TRBJ2-5, with D unclear. Trimming left V 5 bases short and J 3 bases short, with 10 bases between. This CDR3 region has 13 residues. The V gene's germline CDR1 is LNHDA and CDR2 SQIVND (reference sequence). The CDR3, as DNA: TGTGCCAGTAGTGTCGGGTTGAAAGAGACCCAGTACTTC. Translating gives CASSVGLKETQYF. Combining the CDR3 with reference TRBV19 and TRBJ2-5 gives the whole variable domain DGGITQSPKYLFRKEGQNVTLSCEQNLNHDAMYWYRQDPGQGLRLIYYSQIVNDFQKGDIAEGYSVSREKKESFPLTVTSAQKNPTAFYLCASSVGLKETQYFGPGTRLLVL.

The rearrangement uses TRBV29-1 and TRBJ2-3, with D perhaps matching TRBD1 or TRBD2 (5 bases each). The V end lost 0 bases, the J end lost 2 bases, and 15 bases lay between the germline ends. Germline loops: CDR1 SQVTM, CDR2 ANQGSEA. The CDR3 length is 16 residues. The CDR3 DNA reads as TGCAGCGTTGAAGATCTCGGGGACCCCACCACAGATACGCAGTATTTT. Amino acids: CSVEDLGDPTTDTQYF.

The J gene is TRBJ1-5, the V gene TRBV27; the D gene is possibly TRBD1 (6 bases). Trimming removed 6 bases at V and 0 bases at J, with 18 bases between. This CDR3 is built from 17 residues. The germline gives CDR1 MNHEY, CDR2 SMNVEV (reference sequence). The CDR3, as DNA: TGTGCCAGCAGCACCCTTAGTAACAGGGTTAGCAATCAGCCCCAGCATTTT. This sequence encodes CASSTLSNRVSNQPQHF.